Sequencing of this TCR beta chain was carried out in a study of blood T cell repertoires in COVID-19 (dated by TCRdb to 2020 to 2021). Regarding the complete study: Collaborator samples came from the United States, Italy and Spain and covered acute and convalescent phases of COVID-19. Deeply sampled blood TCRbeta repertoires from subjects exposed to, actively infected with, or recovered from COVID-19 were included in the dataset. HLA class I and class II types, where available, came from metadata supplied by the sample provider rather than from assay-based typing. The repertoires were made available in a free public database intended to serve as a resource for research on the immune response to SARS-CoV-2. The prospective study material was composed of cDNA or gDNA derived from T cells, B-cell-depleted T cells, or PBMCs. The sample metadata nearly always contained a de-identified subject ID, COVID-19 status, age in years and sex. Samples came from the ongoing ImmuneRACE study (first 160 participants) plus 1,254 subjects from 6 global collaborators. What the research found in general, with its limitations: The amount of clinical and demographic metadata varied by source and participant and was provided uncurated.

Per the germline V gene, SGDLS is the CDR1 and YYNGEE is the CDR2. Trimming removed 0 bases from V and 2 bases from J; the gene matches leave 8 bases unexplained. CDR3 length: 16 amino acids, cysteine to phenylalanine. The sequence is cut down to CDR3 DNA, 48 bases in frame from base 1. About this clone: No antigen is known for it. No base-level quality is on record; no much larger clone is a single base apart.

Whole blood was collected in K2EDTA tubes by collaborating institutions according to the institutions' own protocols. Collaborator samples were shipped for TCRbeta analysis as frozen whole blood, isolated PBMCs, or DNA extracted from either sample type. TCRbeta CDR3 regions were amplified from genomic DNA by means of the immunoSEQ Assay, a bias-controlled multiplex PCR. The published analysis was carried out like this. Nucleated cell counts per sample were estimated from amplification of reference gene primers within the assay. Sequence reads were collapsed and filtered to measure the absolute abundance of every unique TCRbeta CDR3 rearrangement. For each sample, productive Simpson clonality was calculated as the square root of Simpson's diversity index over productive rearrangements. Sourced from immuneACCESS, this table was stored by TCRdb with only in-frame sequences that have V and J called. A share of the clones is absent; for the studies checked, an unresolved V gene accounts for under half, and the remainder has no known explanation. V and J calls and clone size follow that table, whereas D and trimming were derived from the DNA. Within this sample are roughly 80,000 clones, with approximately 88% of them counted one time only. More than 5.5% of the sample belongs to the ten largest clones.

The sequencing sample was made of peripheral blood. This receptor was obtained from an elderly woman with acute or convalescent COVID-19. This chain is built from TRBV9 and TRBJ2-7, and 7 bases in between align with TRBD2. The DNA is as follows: TGTGCCAGCAGCGTAGAGGGGTTAAGCGGGGCCTACGAGCAGTACTTC. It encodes CASSVEGLSGAYEQYF. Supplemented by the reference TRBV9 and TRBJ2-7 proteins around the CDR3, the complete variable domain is DSGVTQTPKHLITATGQRVTLRCSPRSGDLSVYWYQQSLDQGLQFLIQYYNGEERAKGNILERFSAQQFPDLHSELNLSSLELGDSALYFCASSVEGLSGAYEQYFGPGTRLTVT.